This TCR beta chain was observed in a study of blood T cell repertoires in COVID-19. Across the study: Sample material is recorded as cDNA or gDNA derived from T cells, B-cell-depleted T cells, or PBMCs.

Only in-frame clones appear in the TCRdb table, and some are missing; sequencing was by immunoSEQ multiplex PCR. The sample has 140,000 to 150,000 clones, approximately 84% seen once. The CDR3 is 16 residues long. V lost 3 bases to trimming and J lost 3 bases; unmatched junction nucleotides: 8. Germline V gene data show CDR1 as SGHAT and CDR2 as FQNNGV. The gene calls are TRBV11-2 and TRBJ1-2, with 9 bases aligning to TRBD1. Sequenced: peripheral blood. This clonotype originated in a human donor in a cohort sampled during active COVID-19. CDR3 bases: TGTGCCAGCAGCTTGCTGCCGGGACAGGGAGACTATGGCTACACCTTC. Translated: CASSLLPGQGDYGYTF.